The rows below give T cell receptor beta chains drawn from one sample of a study of blood T cell repertoires in COVID-19. The protocol was immunoSEQ multiplex PCR, while the TCRdb copy is restricted to in-frame clones and leaves out a portion. The table has around 88,000 clones, around 81% seen once. Input material: peripheral blood. Receptors were obtained from a man aged 45-65 years who had recovered from COVID-19. The CDR3 runs from the conserved cysteine through the conserved F or W. A D gene is named only where the DNA matches it firmly. For some rows the clone size is stated as once, few or many, or as a class when expanded; others skip it.

cdr3_nt cdr3_aa d_call v_call clone_size j_call
TGCGCCAGCAGCCCAAACCCGACAGGGGTTGTGAGCAATCAGCCCCAGCATTTT CASSPNPTGVVSNQPQHF TRBD1 TRBV5-1 . TRBJ1-5
TGCAGTGCTAGTACCGGGGTGGGATACAATGAGCAGTTCTTC CSASTGVGYNEQFF . TRBV20-1 . TRBJ2-1
TGTGCCAGCAGCTACTACAGGGGGCTCGGGAAAGTCTTT CASSYYRGLGKVF TRBD1 TRBV11-2 . TRBJ1-1
TGTGCCAGCAGTCCACAGGGAAGGTGGGAGCTCGCCAACAATGAGCAGTTCTTC CASSPQGRWELANNEQFF . TRBV25-1 . TRBJ2-1
TGTGCCAGCACCGTCGACAGGGGGCCTGGCTACACCTTC CASTVDRGPGYTF TRBD1 TRBV6-5 . TRBJ1-2
TGCAGCGTTGGGAGGGGCGCGGATACGCAGTATTTT CSVGRGADTQYF . TRBV29-1 . TRBJ2-3
TGTGCCAGCAGCCAATGGTCTAGCGGCTCCTACAATGAGCAGTTCTTC CASSQWSSGSYNEQFF TRBD2 TRBV3-1/TRBV3-2 . TRBJ2-1
TGCGCCAGCAGCCAAGCAGGGACAGGGACCCACGAGCAGTACTTC CASSQAGTGTHEQYF TRBD1 TRBV4-3 . TRBJ2-7
TGTGCCAGCTCGATCAGACAGGACAGACTAAATTCACCCCTCCACTTT CASSIRQDRLNSPLHF . TRBV18 . TRBJ1-6
TGCGCCAGCATGGACAGGGGAAGCAATCAGCCCCAGCATTTT CASMDRGSNQPQHF TRBD1 TRBV23-1 few TRBJ1-5
TGCGCCAGCAGCTGGACTAGCGGGAGGCCGGTGGATGAGCAGTTCTTC CASSWTSGRPVDEQFF TRBD2 TRBV5-1 . TRBJ2-1
TGTGCCAGCTCACCACAGCCCAATAGCAATCAGCCCCAGCATTTT CASSPQPNSNQPQHF . TRBV18 . TRBJ1-5
TGCAGTGCTAGTAGAGGGGCGGGGAGGTATGAGCAGTTCTTC CSASRGAGRYEQFF . TRBV20-1 . TRBJ2-1
TGTGCCAGCAGCCACACAGGGCTTCAAGAGACCCAGTACTTC CASSHTGLQETQYF . TRBV7-3 . TRBJ2-5
TGTGCCAGCAGCTTAGAACAGGGCGGCACTGAAGCTTTCTTT CASSLEQGGTEAFF . TRBV7-9 . TRBJ1-1
TGTGCCAGCTCACCGAGCAGGGGTAATGAGCAGTTCTTC CASSPSRGNEQFF . TRBV18 . TRBJ2-1
TGTGCCATCAAGGCTAGCGGGAGCCACGAGCAGTACTTC CAIKASGSHEQYF TRBD2 TRBV10-3 . TRBJ2-7
TGTGCCAGCAGTCTACCCCTGGGACAGGGCTCACTCTATGGCTACACCTTC CASSLPLGQGSLYGYTF TRBD1 TRBV28 once TRBJ1-2
TGTGCCAGCATCCAGGGTACCGGGGAGCTGTTTTTT CASIQGTGELFF . TRBV6-5 . TRBJ2-2
TGTGCCAGCAGCTTCACCCAGGGCTCTGGAAACACCATATATTTT CASSFTQGSGNTIYF . TRBV7-9 . TRBJ1-3
TGTGCCAGCAGCCGGACTAGCGGATATAGCACAGATACGCAGTATTTT CASSRTSGYSTDTQYF TRBD2 TRBV11-3 . TRBJ2-3
TGTGCCAGCATCCCGGGGGGGGCCGGGCGGATGAACACTGAAGCTTTCTTT CASIPGGAGRMNTEAFF . TRBV2 . TRBJ1-1
TGTGCCAGCACCGGACTTTCGAACACTGAAGCTTTCTTT CASTGLSNTEAFF . TRBV2 . TRBJ1-1
TGTGCCAGCAGCTTAGGTAGGCGGGAGGTGAGCTCCTACGAGCAGTACTTC CASSLGRREVSSYEQYF TRBD2 TRBV11-2 many TRBJ2-7
TGTGCCATCAGTGCCCTAGGGGGCCACGATACGCAGTATTTT CAISALGGHDTQYF TRBD1 TRBV10-3 . TRBJ2-3
TGTGCCAGCAGCTCCAGCGCGACAGGGGCTGGGGCCAACGTCCTGACTTTC CASSSSATGAGANVLTF TRBD1 TRBV11-2 . TRBJ2-6
TGTGCCAGTAGTGTAGACCTGACAATTAATGAGCAGTTCTTC CASSVDLTINEQFF . TRBV19 . TRBJ2-1
TGTGCCAGCTCACCATCCCTGAAGGGGACTAACTATGGCTACACCTTC CASSPSLKGTNYGYTF . TRBV18 . TRBJ1-2
TGTGCCAGCAGCCCCTCCCTAGGGGACACTGAAGCTTTCTTT CASSPSLGDTEAFF . TRBV28 . TRBJ1-1
TGTGCCAGCAGTTGGACTAGCGGTTACAATGAGCAGTTCTTC CASSWTSGYNEQFF TRBD2 TRBV6-2/TRBV6-3 few TRBJ2-1
TGTGCCAGCAGTATGCTAGCGGGAGGACCGGACGAGCAGTACTTC CASSMLAGGPDEQYF TRBD2 TRBV6-5 . TRBJ2-7
TGCGCCAGCAGCGCTAGCGGGAGCGGTACCGGGGAGCTGTTTTTT CASSASGSGTGELFF TRBD2 TRBV5-1 . TRBJ2-2
TGTGCCAGCAGGCGGGACAGGGCTGGGCCCTACGAGCAGTACTTC CASRRDRAGPYEQYF TRBD1 TRBV7-3 few TRBJ2-7
TGCAGCGTTGGTACTGCTAGCGGGAGATCGGGCTACGAGCAGTACTTC CSVGTASGRSGYEQYF TRBD2 TRBV29-1 once TRBJ2-7
TGTGCCAGCAGTTACCCCCTTTGGTCAGGTTCCTACGAGCAGTACTTC CASSYPLWSGSYEQYF . TRBV28 . TRBJ2-7
TGTGCCAGCAGCCCGAAAGACCTCCGGGACAGGGCAAATTCACCCCTCCACTTT CASSPKDLRDRANSPLHF TRBD1 TRBV3-1/TRBV3-2 . TRBJ1-6
TGTGCCAGCAGGAAAGGGACAGGGGGGACCTACGAGCAGTACTTC CASRKGTGGTYEQYF TRBD1 TRBV6-5 . TRBJ2-7
TGTGCCAGCAGCTTGAGGACAGGGGGCTACAATGAGCAGTTCTTC CASSLRTGGYNEQFF TRBD1 TRBV5-4 . TRBJ2-1
TGTGCCAGCAGTTACTCAGTCAGGGGGCTCGATCCGGATACGCAGTATTTT CASSYSVRGLDPDTQYF TRBD1 TRBV6-2/TRBV6-3 . TRBJ2-3
TGTGCCAGCAGCTCCTGGCGGGGGGGCGCGCAACAGTTCTTC CASSSWRGGAQQFF TRBD2 TRBV7-8 . TRBJ2-1
TGTGCCAGCAGTCCCCGAATCGGGACAGGGGGCTTCTACGAGCAGTACTTC CASSPRIGTGGFYEQYF TRBD1 TRBV28 once TRBJ2-7
TGTGCCAGCAGTTATTGCGGCCGGGGAACCTACGAGCAGTACTTC CASSYCGRGTYEQYF . TRBV6-9 . TRBJ2-7
TGCGCCAGCAGCTTGGTGGTAGCGGCTAACACAGATACGCAGTATTTT CASSLVVAANTDTQYF . TRBV5-1 once TRBJ2-3
TGTGCCAGCAGCCAATTAGCAACTAATGAAAAACTGTTTTTT CASSQLATNEKLFF . TRBV3-1/TRBV3-2 . TRBJ1-4
TGTGCCAGCAGTCAGCGGACAGGGTCATTCTCCTACGAGCAGTACTTC CASSQRTGSFSYEQYF TRBD1 TRBV27 many TRBJ2-7
TGTGCCAGCAGAATACAGGGGCGATCGAACACTGAAGCTTTCTTT CASRIQGRSNTEAFF TRBD1 TRBV6-5 . TRBJ1-1
TGTGCCAGCAGCTTAGCAGGACTCGGGAGGGCGGGCTACACCTTC CASSLAGLGRAGYTF . TRBV7-2 . TRBJ1-2
TGTGCCAGCAGTTTCCAGGGCCGCTATGGCTACACCTTC CASSFQGRYGYTF . TRBV12-3/TRBV12-4 once TRBJ1-2
TGTGCCACCAGCAGCCACGTGACTAGCGGGATTACAGTGGCGCAGTTCTTC CATSSHVTSGITVAQFF TRBD2 TRBV15 . TRBJ2-1
TGCGCCAGCAGTCAATCGAGGAGAAAAGACTGGACAGATACGCAGTATTTT CASSQSRRKDWTDTQYF . TRBV23-1 once TRBJ2-3
TGTGCCAGCATACGGGGTCCGAACACTGAAGCTTTCTTT CASIRGPNTEAFF . TRBV27 . TRBJ1-1
TGTGCCTGGAGTAGAACAGGGGGCGGCTACACCTTC CAWSRTGGGYTF TRBD1 TRBV30 few TRBJ1-2